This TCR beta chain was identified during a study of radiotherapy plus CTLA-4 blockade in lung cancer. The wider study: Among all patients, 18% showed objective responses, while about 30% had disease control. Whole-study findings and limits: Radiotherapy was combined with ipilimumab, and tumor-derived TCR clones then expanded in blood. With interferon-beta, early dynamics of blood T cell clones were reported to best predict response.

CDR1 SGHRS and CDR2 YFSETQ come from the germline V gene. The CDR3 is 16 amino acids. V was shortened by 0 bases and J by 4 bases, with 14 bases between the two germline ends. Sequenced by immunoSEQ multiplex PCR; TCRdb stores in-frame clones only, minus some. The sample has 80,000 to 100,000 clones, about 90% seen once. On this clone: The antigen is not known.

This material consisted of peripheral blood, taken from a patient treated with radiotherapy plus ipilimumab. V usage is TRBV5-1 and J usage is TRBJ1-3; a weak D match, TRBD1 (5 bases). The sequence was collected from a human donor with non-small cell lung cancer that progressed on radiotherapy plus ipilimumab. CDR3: CASSLGVGAGGNTIYF. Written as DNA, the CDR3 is TGCGCCAGCAGCTTGGGCGTTGGGGCTGGGGGAAACACCATATATTTT.